One T cell receptor (beta chain) is described in this entry. The data were produced by immunoSEQ multiplex PCR, yet TCRdb's version contains in-frame clones alone and is incomplete. The sample shows 100,000 to 150,000 clones, about 87% of them seen only once. These data are taken from a study of control samples from healthy donors and cancer patients. The J segment lost 6 bases and the V segment lost 3 bases, leaving 4 bases of the junction unmatched. CDR1 SGDLS and CDR2 YYNGEE come from the germline V gene. The CDR3 sequence is 14 residues long. The rearrangement links TRBV9 to TRBJ2-7, with 12 bases fitting TRBD1. This sequence originates from a man aged 55 to 70 in good health. The specimen was blood. In DNA form, the CDR3 reads TGTGCCAGCAGCGCCGGGACAGGGGGCCTCGAGCAGTACTTC. This codes for CASSAGTGGLEQYF.